A selection of T cell receptor beta chains follows, all from one sample in a study of blood T cell repertoires in COVID-19. The data were produced by immunoSEQ multiplex PCR, yet TCRdb's version contains in-frame clones alone and is incomplete. Among roughly 62,000 clones listed, around nine tenths were seen once. Material for sequencing was peripheral blood. The receptor set was obtained from a man in his 70s with acute or convalescent COVID-19. The CDR3 runs from the conserved cysteine through the conserved F or W. The D gene is left open where the match is weak. Part of the rows lack a size; the others show once, few, many or a class for expanded clones.

j_gene	d_gene	abundance	v_gene	CDR3nt	CDR3aa
TRBJ2-7	NA	NA	TRBV3-1/TRBV3-2	TGTGCCAGCAGCCAAGCCACAGGGTTCCTTACCTACGAGCAGTACTTC	CASSQATGFLTYEQYF
TRBJ2-1	NA	once	TRBV27	TGTGCCAGCAGTCGAGGGGGAGGGCCTCACAATGAGCAGTTCTTC	CASSRGGGPHNEQFF
TRBJ2-1	TRBD2	once	TRBV19	TGTGCCAGTAGCACCTGGGGGGTAGCGGGAGACAACGCCCACACCTCCTACAATGAGCAGTTCTTC	CASSTWGVAGDNAHTSYNEQFF
TRBJ1-6	TRBD1	NA	TRBV5-1	TGCGCCAGCAGCTCGGGACAGGGGCGTAATTCACCCCTCCACTTT	CASSSGQGRNSPLHF
TRBJ1-5	NA	NA	TRBV3-1/TRBV3-2	TGTGCCAGCAGCCGAGGACAAGTGAATCAGCCCCAGCATTTT	CASSRGQVNQPQHF
TRBJ1-2	TRBD1	NA	TRBV2	TGTGCCAGCAGTCTAGGGACAGGGGAAATTAATGGCTACACCTTC	CASSLGTGEINGYTF
TRBJ2-3	NA	NA	TRBV6-6	TGTGCCAGCAGTCTCTACGGGTTGATGGTAGATACGCAGTATTTT	CASSLYGLMVDTQYF
TRBJ2-1	TRBD2	NA	TRBV11-3	TGTGCCAGCAGCCGAGCGGGGGGCTCGACCAATGAGCAGTTCTTC	CASSRAGGSTNEQFF
TRBJ2-3	TRBD2	NA	TRBV4-2	TGTGCCAGCAGCCAAGAAGGGACTAGCGGGGCGGATACGCAGTATTTT	CASSQEGTSGADTQYF
TRBJ1-3	NA	NA	TRBV7-9	TGTGCCAGCAGCTTCGGACAGTCTGGAAACACCATATATTTT	CASSFGQSGNTIYF
TRBJ2-7	TRBD1	NA	TRBV5-1	TGCGCCAGCACCCGGACAGGGGGCTACGAGCAGTACTTC	CASTRTGGYEQYF
TRBJ2-7	TRBD2	NA	TRBV6-1	TGTGCCAGCAGTGAAGCGGCTAGCGGGCCTCTTTCCTACGAGCAGTACTTC	CASSEAASGPLSYEQYF
TRBJ2-1	TRBD1	NA	TRBV5-1	TGCGCCAGCAGCTTGACAGGGGGCTCCTACAATGAGCAGTTCTTC	CASSLTGGSYNEQFF
TRBJ2-7	NA	NA	TRBV6-5	TGTGCCAGCAGTTACCACCAGGAGCAGTACTTC	CASSYHQEQYF
TRBJ1-1	TRBD1	NA	TRBV7-9	TGTGCCAGCAGCCCCGGACAGGGGACAACTGAAGCTTTCTTT	CASSPGQGTTEAFF
TRBJ1-4	NA	few	TRBV11-2	TGTGCCAGCAGCTTAGGGAGTAACCAGGGGTGGGAAAAACTGTTTTTT	CASSLGSNQGWEKLFF
TRBJ2-4	NA	NA	TRBV7-9	TGTGCCAGCAGCTTAGCTCAGGGGACAAACATTCAGTACTTC	CASSLAQGTNIQYF
TRBJ2-1	NA	NA	TRBV29-1	TGCAGCGTTGGCGGCGTCTACAATGAGCAGTTCTTC	CSVGGVYNEQFF
TRBJ2-5	NA	NA	TRBV9	TGTGCCAGCAGCGTAGCCATTCAAGAGACCCAGTACTTC	CASSVAIQETQYF
TRBJ2-5	TRBD1	NA	TRBV5-1	TGCGCCAGCAGCTTGGGGACAGGGCAAGAGACCCAGTACTTC	CASSLGTGQETQYF
TRBJ2-7	TRBD1	NA	TRBV7-8	TGTGCCAGCAGCTTAGGTTGGGCAGGGGGAAACTACGAGCAGTACTTC	CASSLGWAGGNYEQYF
TRBJ1-2	TRBD1	NA	TRBV19	TGTGCCAGTAGTATGGGACAGGTTAACTATGGCTACACCTTC	CASSMGQVNYGYTF
TRBJ1-5	TRBD1	NA	TRBV19	TGTGCCAGTAGTCGCCAGGGACAGGGAGGCAATCAGCCCCAGCATTTT	CASSRQGQGGNQPQHF
TRBJ2-1	TRBD2	once	TRBV10-3	TGTGCCATCAGTGACCTGGTAGCGGGATATGAGCAGTTCTTC	CAISDLVAGYEQFF
TRBJ2-3	NA	NA	TRBV5-4	TGTGCCAGCAGCTTGTTACAGGGAGCGAGGGGAGGGGATACGCAGTATTTT	CASSLLQGARGGDTQYF
TRBJ2-7	NA	NA	TRBV5-6	TGTGCCAGCAGCTCGAGGTATGGCTCCTACGAGCAGTACTTC	CASSSRYGSYEQYF
TRBJ1-4	TRBD1	NA	TRBV2	TGTGCCACCCACCGCACAGGGGCAACTAATGAAAAACTGTTTTTT	CATHRTGATNEKLFF